The 23 T cell receptor beta chains in this list originate from one sample, sequenced in a study of shared clonotypes between healthy human individuals. The data were produced by immunoSEQ multiplex PCR, yet TCRdb's version contains in-frame clones alone and is incomplete. The sample gives 1.6 million or so clones, roughly 96% of which show up once; more than 0.9% is in the top ten. The specimen sequenced was naive CD4+ T cells sorted from blood. The subset denotes: CD45RA+ positively selected. The receptor set was obtained from a man younger than 45 in good health.

This chain links TRBV19 with TRBJ1-5; 9 positions match TRBD1. Per germline, CDR1 LNHDA and CDR2 SQIVND (reference sequence). The CDR3 length is 15 residues. V shed 3 bases, J shed 5 bases, and the junction held 5 bases outside the gene matches. CDR3 sequence (DNA): TGTGCCAGTAGTATCCCGGGACAGGGTGATCAGCCCCAGCATTTT. Translating gives CASSIPGQGDQPQHF.

The rearrangement uses TRBV7-8 and TRBJ2-3; possible D gene TRBD2, 5 bases. The CDR3 is 15 residues long. The ends were cut back, 1 base at V and 3 bases at J, with 11 bases in the middle. The germline V gene encodes CDR1 SGHVS and CDR2 FQNEAQ. The CDR3 DNA is TGTGCCAGCAGCTTAGGGTCACTAGGTACAGATACGCAGTATTTT. Protein product: CASSLGSLGTDTQYF.

The V call is TRBV18, the J call TRBJ2-2, with TRBD2 identical over 7 bases. V was clipped by 1 base and J by 6 bases; unmatched bases: 2. The CDR3 consists of 14 residues. Germline V gene sequence: CDR1 KGHSH, CDR2 LQKENI. The chain's CDR3 is CASSPREGSGELFF. For the CDR3, the DNA is TGTGCCAGCTCACCACGGGAGGGATCCGGGGAGCTGTTTTTT.

V gene TRBV10-3 combines with J gene TRBJ2-7; D is undetermined. Germline V lookup: CDR1 ENHRY, CDR2 SYGVKD. CDR3 length: 11 residues. The V and J ends lost 4 bases and 5 bases respectively, with 6 bases between them. CDR3 sequence (DNA): TGTGCCATCAGTGGGGGTAACGAGCAGTACTTC. The encoded protein is CAISGGNEQYF.

Written as DNA, the CDR3 is TGTGCCAGTAGTATGAGCGGGAGGGCCGACAATGAGCAGTTCTTC. It yields the protein CASSMSGRADNEQFF. V and J are TRBV19 and TRBJ2-1; 10 positions match TRBD2. The CDR3 has 15 amino acids. V dropped 3 bases and J dropped 5; count of bases not matched to a gene: 4. Germline V gene lookup returns CDR1 LNHDA and CDR2 SQIVND (reference sequence).

This chain connects TRBV14 to TRBJ2-2; the D is unclear. This CDR3 region has 15 residues. Deletions cut 1 base from V and 7 bases from J, with 13 bases between. Per the germline V gene, CDR1 is SGHDN and CDR2 is FVKESK. CDR3: CASSQVSGWGGELFF. CDR3 nucleotide sequence: TGTGCCAGCAGCCAAGTGTCAGGATGGGGCGGGGAGCTGTTTTTT.

A remark on this clone: A read error may account for a junction end that differs from germline. The V call is TRBV2, the J call TRBJ2-7, with 7 bases aligning to TRBD1. The germline V gene has CDR1 SNHLY and CDR2 FYNNEI. CDR3 size: 12 residues. The CDR3 here is CASRSFQGTERF. In DNA, the CDR3 is TGTGCCAGCAGGTCATTTCAAGGGACAGAGAGATTC.

The chain has TRBV25-1 and TRBJ2-2; TRBD1 matches at 8 bases. The CDR3 is 15 amino acids. Germline CDR1 reads MGHDK; CDR2 reads SYGVNS. V shed 6 bases, J shed 1 base, and the junction held 4 bases outside the gene matches. The CDR3 here is CASRNDRGNTGELFF. The CDR3 bases are TGTGCCAGCAGAAACGACAGGGGGAACACCGGGGAGCTGTTTTTT.

About this clone itself: Other DNA sequences in this sample translate to the same CDR3. The chain combines TRBV2 with TRBJ1-1; no firm D call. V lost 0 bases and J lost 5, with 10 bases in between. Germline CDR1 reads SNHLY; CDR2 reads FYNNEI. This CDR3 contains 14 residues. The CDR3 DNA reads TGTGCCAGCAGTGAAGCGTGGGGAGGGACTGAAGCTTTCTTT. Encoded protein: CASSEAWGGTEAFF.

Concerning this clone: A read error may produce the germline difference seen at one junction end. The chain has TRBV18 and TRBJ2-1, with D possibly matching TRBD1 (5 bases). CDR3 length: 15 amino acids. CDR1 and CDR2 (germline): KGHSH, LQKENI. The CDR3: CASSPRGIQPNKGLF. The DNA of the CDR3 is TGTGCCAGCTCACCACGGGGCATCCAACCCAATAAGGGGCTCTTC.

This chain uses TRBV5-1 with TRBJ2-2; 8 nucleotides align to TRBD2. The CDR3 runs to 16 residues. Germline V gives CDR1 SGHRS, CDR2 YFSETQ. Trimming took 0 bases from V and 7 from J; bases not matched to a gene: 8. The CDR3 loop is CASSLGAGVFFGELFF. CDR3 DNA sequence: TGCGCCAGCAGCTTGGGAGCGGGAGTGTTTTTCGGGGAGCTGTTTTTT.

V gene TRBV19 combines with J gene TRBJ1-1, with 8 bases matching TRBD1. The CDR3 covers 15 residues. CDR1 is LNHDA, CDR2 SQIVND, per germline (reference sequence). V trimming: 6 bases; J trimming: 5 bases; junction bases outside the gene matches: 11. The chain's CDR3 is CASRGRGTGRTEAFF. CDR3 coding DNA: TGTGCCAGTAGAGGGCGGGGGACAGGTAGAACTGAAGCTTTCTTT.

This clone came up once. This chain uses TRBV9 with TRBJ1-4, with no clear D. This CDR3 is built from 17 residues. Germline V gene data show CDR1 as SGDLS and CDR2 as YYNGEE. The V end lost 2 bases, the J end lost 7 bases, and 21 bases lay between the germline ends. The CDR3 bases are TGTGCCAGCAGCGTCGGTCCCCGACAAAGAATTTCTGAAAAACTGTTTTTT. Its translation: CASSVGPRQRISEKLFF. Variable domain in full (rest from reference TRBV9 and TRBJ1-4): DSGVTQTPKHLITATGQRVTLRCSPRSGDLSVYWYQQSLDQGLQFLIQYYNGEERAKGNILERFSAQQFPDLHSELNLSSLELGDSALYFCASSVGPRQRISEKLFFGSGTQLSVL.

The chain employs TRBV12-5 and TRBJ2-3; D might be TRBD1 (6 bases). The germline gives CDR1 LGHNT, CDR2 FRNRAP. The CDR3 has 16 residues. The V and J ends lost 0 bases and 0 bases respectively, with 10 bases between them. In DNA, the CDR3 is TGTGCTAGTGGTTTGGTACAGGGTTTTAGCACAGATACGCAGTATTTT. Its translation: CASGLVQGFSTDTQYF. The whole variable domain, filled in from reference TRBV12-5 and TRBJ2-3, reads DARVTQTPRHKVTEMGQEVTMRCQPILGHNTVFWYRQTMMQGLELLAYFRNRAPLDDSGMPKDRFSAEMPDATLATLKIQPSEPRDSAVYFCASGLVQGFSTDTQYFGPGTRLTVL.

A note on this clone: Additional DNA sequences in this sample encode the identical CDR3. This sequence joins TRBV28 and TRBJ1-2; no reliable D call. CDR1 and CDR2 (germline): MDHEN, SYDVKM. The germline V and J ends were trimmed by 1 base and 4 bases, with 7 bases remaining between them. This CDR3 contains 13 residues. In nucleotides, the CDR3 is TGTGCCAGCAGTTTATTGGGCAGCTATGGCTACACCTTC. Protein: CASSLLGSYGYTF.

V usage is TRBV11-3 and J usage is TRBJ2-2; D is unclear. Germline V gives CDR1 SGHNT, CDR2 YENEEA. The CDR3 has 15 amino acids. V lost 1 base and J 1 base, leaving 7 bases between the germline ends. The CDR3: CASSLVPGNTGELFF. In DNA, the CDR3 is TGTGCCAGCAGCTTAGTGCCGGGGAACACCGGGGAGCTGTTTTTT.

The rearrangement uses TRBV5-1 and TRBJ2-5; unclear D gene. This CDR3 has 16 residues. Trimming removed 0 bases at V and 6 bases at J, with 18 bases between. The V gene's germline CDR1 is SGHRS and CDR2 YFSETQ. CDR3 residues: CASSLDTAAFGKTQYF. CDR3 DNA sequence: TGCGCCAGCAGCTTGGATACCGCAGCCTTCGGAAAGACCCAGTACTTC.

Details on this clone: The sample has other DNA sequences that encode this CDR3 too. The rearrangement joins TRBV5-1 to TRBJ2-3; D perhaps matches TRBD2 (6 bases). V shed 0 bases and J shed 0 bases, with 8 bases lying between them. The CDR3 is 15 residues long. Germline CDR1 reads SGHRS; CDR2 reads YFSETQ. The CDR3 DNA reads as TGCGCCAGCAGCTTGGCCGGGACTAGCACAGATACGCAGTATTTT. Residues: CASSLAGTSTDTQYF.

V usage is TRBV5-1 and J usage is TRBJ2-1, with 11 bases identical to TRBD1. This CDR3 spans 15 amino acids. Germline CDR1 and CDR2: SGHRS and YFSETQ. V was pared by 4 bases and J by 7 bases, with 7 bases of the junction left unmatched. The CDR3 coding sequence is TGCGCCAGCAGCAACCGGACAGGGGGCAGGAATGAGCAGTTCTTC. Protein sequence: CASSNRTGGRNEQFF. The entire variable domain, with the rest obtained from reference TRBV5-1 and TRBJ2-1, is as follows: KAGVTQTPRYLIKTRGQQVTLSCSPISGHRSVSWYQQTPGQGLQFLFEYFSETQRNKGNFPGRFSGRQFSNSRSEMNVSTLELGDSALYLCASSNRTGGRNEQFFGPGTRLTVL.

CDR3 bases: TGCGCCAGCAGCCGAACTAGCCCCGGGGAGCTGTTTTTT. This codes for CASSRTSPGELFF. V usage is TRBV4-3 and J usage is TRBJ2-2, with a possible D match to TRBD2 (6 bases). The germline V gene encodes CDR1 LGHNA and CDR2 YSLEER. The CDR3 covers 13 residues. The V end lost 4 bases, the J end lost 6 bases, and 9 bases lay between the germline ends.

CDR3 coding DNA: TGTGCCACCAGCAGAGTTGCTTTCAATGAGCAGTTCTTC. This codes for CATSRVAFNEQFF. The chain uses TRBV15 and TRBJ2-1, with no clear D. V dropped 1 base and J dropped 6 bases, with 7 bases sitting between them. The CDR3 contains 13 residues. Germline CDR1 LNHNV, CDR2 YYDKDF (reference sequence).

This chain links TRBV14 with TRBJ2-3; D remains ambiguous. The CDR3 is 17 amino acids. Germline CDR1 is SGHDN and CDR2 is FVKESK. The ends were cut back, 5 bases at V and 5 bases at J, with 23 bases in the middle. The CDR3 bases are TGTGCCAGCAGCAGTACCAGAATCGGACCGTTGGGAGATACGCAGTATTTT. This translates into CASSSTRIGPLGDTQYF. Complete variable domain (other parts from reference TRBV14 and TRBJ2-3): EAGVTQFPSHSVIEKGQTVTLRCDPISGHDNLYWYRRVMGKEIKFLLHFVKESKQDESGMPNNRFLAERTGGTYSTLKVQPAELEDSGVYFCASSSTRIGPLGDTQYFGPGTRLTVL.

V gene TRBV4-1 combines with J gene TRBJ2-2, with 9 bases that match TRBD1. The CDR3 covers 15 residues. CDR1 MGHRA and CDR2 YSYEKL come from the germline V gene. The junction had 3 bases not matched to a gene; V was cut back by 1 base and J by 6 bases. CDR3 coding DNA: TGCGCCAGCAGCCAAGCAGGACAGGGGTCCGGGGAGCTGTTTTTT. Amino acid sequence: CASSQAGQGSGELFF.